The next 21 T cell receptor beta chains were all read from a single sample in a study of graft-versus-host responses after intestinal transplantation. Measured with immunoSEQ multiplex PCR; TCRdb has only the in-frame clones, and not every one. This table holds 3,700 or so clones, under 25% found once. Sample: alloreactive CD4+ T cells from a mixed lymphocyte reaction culture, taken before transplantation. The subset: CFSE-low proliferating T cells sorted from approximately six-day pre-transplant mixed lymphocyte reaction (GvH or HvG direction). These receptors were collected from a human patient who was an organ donor for intestinal transplantation.

The gene calls are TRBV4-1 and TRBJ1-2; TRBD1 matches 8 bases. Unmatched junction bases numbered 6, after V lost 2 bases and J lost 4 bases. CDR3 length: 15 amino acids. CDR1 and CDR2 (germline): MGHRA, YSYEKL. CDR3 coding DNA: TGCGCCAGCAGCCAACTCCCAGGGGGCGGCTATGGCTACACCTTC. This codes for CASSQLPGGGYGYTF.

This clone has only a few counts. This chain links TRBV5-1 with TRBJ1-1; the D is unclear. V dropped 4 bases and J dropped 1 base, with 14 bases sitting between them. CDR3 length: 15 amino acids. Germline V gene lookup returns CDR1 SGHRS and CDR2 YFSETQ. CDR3 DNA sequence: TGCGCCAGCAGCAGCTCAGGCAGTAAGAACACTGAAGCTTTCTTT. This sequence encodes CASSSSGSKNTEAFF.

By sample fraction, this clone is medium-sized. The chain uses TRBV6-1 and TRBJ1-6; the D gene is possibly TRBD1 (5 bases). The CDR3 extends over 15 amino acids. Trimming stripped 4 bases from V and 7 bases from J, with 14 bases between. CDR1 and CDR2 (germline): MNHNS, SASEGT. The CDR3 here is CASSGLWQGNSPLHF. The CDR3 DNA reads TGTGCCAGCAGTGGTTTGTGGCAGGGAAATTCACCCCTCCACTTT.

This clone has more than one count but fewer than ten. V and J are TRBV6-4 and TRBJ1-6; 7 positions match TRBD1. After removal of 5 bases from V and 9 bases from J, the junction contained 7 bases not matched to a gene. The CDR3 is 14 amino acids. The V gene's germline CDR1 is MRHNA and CDR2 SNTAGT. The CDR3 protein is CASSKGPGGSPLHF. The CDR3 region has the DNA TGTGCCAGCAGTAAAGGACCAGGGGGTTCACCCCTCCACTTT.

Only a few counts were recorded for this clone. For the CDR3, the DNA is TGTGCCAGCAGCTTCGCCGGGACAGGGCAGAACAATGAGCAGTTCTTC. It codes for CASSFAGTGQNNEQFF. The V and J genes are TRBV11-3 and TRBJ2-1; 9 positions agree with TRBD1. The V gene end was trimmed by 3 bases and the J gene end by 5 bases; junction bases not matched to a gene: 8. The CDR3 is made up of 16 amino acids. The germline V gene encodes CDR1 SGHNT and CDR2 YENEEA.

The sample holds a few counts of this clone. Different DNA sequences within this sample yield the same CDR3. This chain links TRBV29-1 with TRBJ2-6; 8 bases are a match to TRBD2. Trimming took 6 bases from V and 2 from J; bases not matched to a gene: 6. Germline CDR1 and CDR2: SQVTM and ANQGSEA. The CDR3 sequence is 15 residues long. The CDR3: CSVGGRGAGANVLTF. The DNA for the CDR3 is TGCAGCGTGGGGGGGCGGGGGGCTGGGGCCAACGTCCTGACTTTC.

Within the sample, this clone is medium-sized. The chain is built from TRBV29-1 and TRBJ1-2; D is ambiguous. V was cut by 6 bases and J by 2 bases, with 16 bases left in between. CDR1 is SQVTM, CDR2 ANQGSEA, per germline. This CDR3 comprises 14 residues. The CDR3 DNA sequence: TGCAGCGTCTCTATCCTCCCTCCCAACTATGGCTACACCTTC. It yields the protein CSVSILPPNYGYTF. Together with reference TRBV29-1 and TRBJ1-2, the CDR3 gives the full variable domain: SAVISQKPSRDICQRGTSLTIQCQVDSQVTMMFWYRQQPGQSLTLIATANQGSEATYESGFVIDKFPISRPNLTFSTLTVSNMSPEDSSIYLCSVSILPPNYGYTFGSGTRLTVV.

This clone was recorded a few times. V usage is TRBV27 and J usage is TRBJ1-2, with D perhaps matching TRBD1 (5 bases). V was trimmed by 6 bases and J by 8 bases, leaving 28 bases between them. Germline CDR1 and CDR2: MNHEY and SMNVEV (reference sequence). The CDR3 sequence is 17 residues long. CDR3 loop: CASSPIKGLWAEGGYTF. DNA for the CDR3: TGTGCCAGCAGCCCGATTAAGGGACTTTGGGCCGAGGGCGGCTACACCTTC.

In nucleotides, the CDR3 is TGTGCCAGCAGTTATCGGACTGATAATTCACCCCTCCACTTT. This sequence encodes CASSYRTDNSPLHF. This chain links TRBV6-1 with TRBJ1-6; D unclear. Per germline, CDR1 MNHNS and CDR2 SASEGT. The CDR3 is 14 amino acids. Trimming pared 5 bases from V and 5 bases from J, leaving 10 bases between.

This clone appeared a few times. The genes are TRBV9 and TRBJ2-1, with a tentative D call TRBD2 (7 bases). The germline V gene encodes CDR1 SGDLS and CDR2 YYNGEE. The V end lost 5 bases, the J end lost 12 bases, and 12 bases lay between the germline ends. The CDR3 totals 11 residues. CDR3 loop: CASSRGAGQFF. The CDR3 nucleotides read TGTGCCAGCAGTCGGGGGGCCGGGCAGTTCTTC.

This clone counts as medium-sized. The chain uses TRBV6-1 and TRBJ1-5; no clear D. The V gene's germline CDR1 is MNHNS and CDR2 SASEGT. This CDR3 spans 14 amino acids. V lost 2 bases, J lost 0 bases, and 5 bases lay in between. The CDR3 DNA reads TGTGCCAGCAGTGAACAGGATAGCAATCAGCCCCAGCATTTT. Translation: CASSEQDSNQPQHF.

The CDR3 bases are TGTGCCAGCAGCTGCGTACACTCTCGACAAAGTCGGGCCAACGTCCTGACTTTC. Translation: CASSCVHSRQSRANVLTF. The V call is TRBV11-3, the J call TRBJ2-6; D ambiguous. CDR1 is SGHNT, CDR2 YENEEA, per germline. The CDR3 contains 18 residues. With 4 bases removed from V and 5 bases from J, the gap between germline ends came to 21 bases.

In the case of this clone: Different DNA sequences within this sample yield the same CDR3. V gene TRBV2 combines with J gene TRBJ1-5; 11 positions agree with TRBD1. Trimming cost V 6 bases and J 3 bases; bases outside gene matches: 1. The CDR3 is 14 residues long. From germline, CDR1 is SNHLY and CDR2 FYNNEI. CDR3 coding DNA: TGTGCCAGCAGCGGACAGGGGGCCAATCAGCCCCAGCATTTT. It codes for CASSGQGANQPQHF.

This chain connects TRBV5-8 to TRBJ1-2, with a possible D match to TRBD1 (5 bases). The V end lost 6 bases, the J end lost 3 bases, and 15 bases lay between the germline ends. This CDR3 is built from 14 residues. Germline V lookup: CDR1 SGHTS, CDR2 YDEGEE. Here the CDR3 DNA reads TGTGCCAGCACCACGACGGGGGTATACTATGGCTACACCTTC. Translating it yields CASTTTGVYYGYTF.

This clone qualifies as medium-sized. The gene calls are TRBV10-3 and TRBJ1-6; TRBD1 matches 8 bases. J gave up 7 bases and V 6 bases, and 8 bases lay outside the gene matches. Germline-derived CDR1 and CDR2 are ENHRY and SYGVKD. The CDR3 length is 15 residues. CDR3 loop: CAISQDREPNSPLHF. The CDR3 DNA is TGTGCCATCAGCCAGGACAGGGAACCCAATTCACCCCTCCACTTT.

This clone is medium-sized within its sample. The rearrangement joins TRBV9 to TRBJ1-6; no reliable D call. The CDR3 runs to 13 residues. V lost 5 bases and J lost 8, with 11 bases in between. The V gene's germline CDR1 is SGDLS and CDR2 YYNGEE. The CDR3 nucleotides are TGTGCCAGCAGTCCGCAGGAGGATTCACCCCTCCACTTT. Translated: CASSPQEDSPLHF. Looking up the rest from reference TRBV9 and TRBJ1-6 gives the full variable domain: DSGVTQTPKHLITATGQRVTLRCSPRSGDLSVYWYQQSLDQGLQFLIQYYNGEERAKGNILERFSAQQFPDLHSELNLSSLELGDSALYFCASSPQEDSPLHFGNGTRLTVT.

This chain connects TRBV2 to TRBJ2-5; the D is unclear. V dropped 5 bases and J dropped 0 bases, with 4 bases sitting between them. Germline lookup yields CDR1 SNHLY and CDR2 FYNNEI. This CDR3 has 12 amino acids. In nucleotides, the CDR3 is TGTGCCAGCAGTCGTTACCAAGAGACCCAGTACTTC. The encoded protein is CASSRYQETQYF.

The chain recombines TRBV6-5 with TRBJ1-6; TRBD1 might be the D (5 bases). The CDR3 consists of 15 residues. The germline gives CDR1 MNHEY, CDR2 SVGAGI. V dropped 2 bases and J dropped 10 bases, with 15 bases sitting between them. CDR3 protein: CASSYLSSGDSPLHF. In DNA form, the CDR3 reads TGTGCCAGCAGTTACCTCTCGTCGGGGGACTCACCCCTCCACTTT.

V and J are TRBV6-4 and TRBJ2-3; TRBD2 aligns across 12 bases. The ends lost 4 bases at V and 5 bases at J; junction bases unmatched: 10. In germline, CDR1 is MRHNA, CDR2 SNTAGT. This CDR3 has 17 residues. CDR3 protein: CASSGGLAGIKGDTQYF. The CDR3 nucleotides read TGTGCCAGCAGTGGGGGACTAGCGGGCATAAAGGGAGATACGCAGTATTTT.

The J gene is TRBJ2-7, the V gene TRBV10-2; the D gene is possibly TRBD1 (5 bases). Germline lookup yields CDR1 WSHSY and CDR2 SAAADI. CDR3 length: 11 residues. V was clipped by 5 bases and J by 10 bases, with 12 bases between them. The CDR3 coding sequence is TGCGCCAGCAGTTCAGGGTATTCCCAGTACGTC. Translated: CASSSGYSQYV.

By frequency in the sample, this clone is medium-sized (0.01 to 0.1%). The chain joins TRBV11-1 to TRBJ2-6; unclear D gene. The V gene's germline CDR1 is SGHAT and CDR2 FQDESV (reference sequence). This CDR3 region has 13 residues. Between the trimmed V and J ends, which lost 10 bases and 7 bases, there was a span of 14 bases. The chain's CDR3 is CATRSGLANVLTF. The DNA of the CDR3 is TGTGCCACCCGATCAGGTCTCGCCAACGTCCTGACTTTC. Full variable domain (rest looked up from reference TRBV11-1 and TRBJ2-6): EAEVAQSPRYKITEKSQAVAFWCDPISGHATLYWYRQILGQGPELLVQFQDESVVDDSQLPKDRFSAERLKGVDSTLKIQPAELGDSAMYLCATRSGLANVLTFGAGSRLTVL.